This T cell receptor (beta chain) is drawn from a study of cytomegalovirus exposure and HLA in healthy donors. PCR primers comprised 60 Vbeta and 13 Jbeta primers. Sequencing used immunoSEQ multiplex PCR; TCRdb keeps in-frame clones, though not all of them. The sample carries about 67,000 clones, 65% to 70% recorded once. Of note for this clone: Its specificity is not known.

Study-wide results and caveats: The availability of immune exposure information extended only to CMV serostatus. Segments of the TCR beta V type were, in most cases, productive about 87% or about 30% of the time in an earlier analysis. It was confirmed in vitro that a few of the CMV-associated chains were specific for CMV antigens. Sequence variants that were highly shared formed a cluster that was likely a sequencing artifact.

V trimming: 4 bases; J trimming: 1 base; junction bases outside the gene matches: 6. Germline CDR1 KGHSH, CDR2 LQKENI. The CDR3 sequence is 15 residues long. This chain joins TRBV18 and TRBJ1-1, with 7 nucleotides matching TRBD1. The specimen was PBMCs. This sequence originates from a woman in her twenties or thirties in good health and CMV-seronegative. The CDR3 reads CASSHTGQPNTEAFF. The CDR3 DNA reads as TGTGCCAGCTCACATACGGGACAGCCGAACACTGAAGCTTTCTTT.